The 3 T cell receptor beta chains listed next were all sequenced from one sample in a study of regulatory T cells. The primer mix had 52 TRBV and 13 TRBJ primers. TCRdb's copy holds only in-frame clones and misses some; the assay was immunoSEQ multiplex PCR. Altogether nearly 30,000 clones are present, around 93% being singletons, with the ten largest covering under 2%. Antigens for these TCRs are unknown. General study points: Hydrophobic residues at CDR3 positions 6 and 7 were enriched in conventional CD4+ T cells of CD3G-deficient patients.

The sequenced material came from conventional CD4+ T cells sorted from blood. These receptors were collected from a person under 30 with CD3G deficiency.

This clone was counted once. V and J are TRBV7-2 and TRBJ1-6; a weak D match, TRBD1 (5 bases). This CDR3 region has 16 residues. Trimming stripped 1 base from V and 6 bases from J, with 13 bases between. Germline assignment: CDR1 SGHTA and CDR2 FQGNSA. For the CDR3, the DNA is TGTGCCAGCAGCTTAGATTCGGGGCGGAGTAATTCACCCCTCCACTTT. Amino acids: CASSLDSGRSNSPLHF.

The chain uses TRBV19 and TRBJ2-5; a possible D gene is TRBD1 (8 bases). The CDR3 spans 15 residues. Germline CDR1 and CDR2: LNHDA and SQIVND (reference sequence). The V end was cut by 5 bases, the J end by 5 bases, with 18 bases between. CDR3 bases: TGTGCCAGTAGTCCAGGAGGACAGGGAGGGGAGACCCAGTACTTC. It translates to CASSPGGQGGETQYF.

This clone was counted a single time. This rearrangement joins TRBV29-1 to TRBJ2-5, with TRBD1 matching 9 bases. The CDR3 consists of 12 residues. Germline V gene sequence: CDR1 SQVTM, CDR2 ANQGSEA. Trimming took 4 bases from V and 5 from J; bases not matched to a gene: 2. CDR3 in amino acids: CSVGTGDETQYF. As DNA, the CDR3 is TGCAGCGTTGGGACAGGGGATGAGACCCAGTACTTC.